These 29 T cell receptor beta chains share one sample of origin, sequenced in a study of T cells in Graves' hyperthyroidism and ophthalmopathy (dated by TCRdb to between 2017 and 2020). The library relied on multiplex PCR. Reads for this sample came from an Illumina HiSeq 2000. The TCR beta CDR3 regions were amplified from RNA transcripts. For the first round of RT-PCR on the TCR CDR3, the HTBI primer set was used together with the Qiagen OneStep RT-PCR kit. Using fastp at Q25 and MiXCR, TCRdb reprocessed the public reads and kept productive beta chains. Rows are unified per CDR3 protein, each entry keeping the most common DNA and genes. Counted in this sample were around 690,000 distinct CDR3 sequences; 17% of them appeared once. The ten largest account for roughly 15% of the sample. Sequences were obtained from blood. Source of these receptors: a man aged 50 or older with Graves' hyperthyroidism.

This clonotype occurred many times. V is TRBV27 and J is TRBJ1-2; D remains ambiguous. CDR1 MNHEY and CDR2 SMNVEV come from the germline V gene (reference sequence). V lost 10 bases and J 6 bases, leaving 27 bases between the germline ends. CDR3 size: 16 residues. The CDR3 spells CATDEEGFRVRHGYTF. The DNA for the CDR3 is TGTGCCACCGACGAAGAAGGGTTCCGGGTTAGGCATGGCTACACCTTC.

This clonotype has ten or more counts. In DNA form, the CDR3 reads TGCGCCAGCAGCTCCGGGACAGGGTTAGAGCATGGCTACACCTTC. This translates into CASSSGTGLEHGYTF. The V and J genes are TRBV5-1 and TRBJ1-2, with 9 bases matching TRBD1. This CDR3 has 15 residues. V was pared by 3 bases and J by 6 bases, with 9 bases of the junction left unmatched. Germline V gene data show CDR1 as SGHRS and CDR2 as YFSETQ.

The V gene is TRBV9, the J gene TRBJ2-1; possible D gene TRBD1, 5 bases. This CDR3 comprises 15 residues. Trimming removed 0 bases at V and 3 bases at J, with 10 bases between. Looked up from germline, CDR1 is SGDLS and CDR2 is YYNGEE. CDR3 amino acids: CASSVVGVGYNEQFF. CDR3 DNA: TGTGCCAGCAGCGTAGTAGGGGTCGGCTACAATGAGCAGTTCTTC.

This clonotype was detected many times. The chain carries TRBV6-1 and TRBJ1-1; D is uncertain. The CDR3 covers 13 residues. Germline CDR1 is MNHNS and CDR2 is SASEGT. V was clipped by 4 bases and J by 1 base, with 7 bases between them. CDR3: CASSGWENTEAFF. In nucleotides, the CDR3 is TGTGCCAGCAGTGGGTGGGAGAACACTGAAGCTTTCTTT.

This clonotype has a count of ten or more. The chain recombines TRBV7-9 with TRBJ2-3, with 7 positions matching TRBD2. Unmatched junction bases numbered 8, after V lost 6 bases and J lost 2 bases. This CDR3 is 15 amino acids long. CDR1 SEHNR and CDR2 FQNEAQ come from the germline V gene (reference sequence). CDR3 coding DNA: TGTGCCAGCAGTTTCTTGGGGGGGACCACAGATACGCAGTATTTT. Translating gives CASSFLGGTTDTQYF.

This clonotype occurred many times. CDR3 sequence: CASSTGTGNSNEQYF. The CDR3 nucleotides read TGTGCCAGCAGCACCGGGACAGGGAATTCTAACGAGCAGTACTTC. The chain is built from TRBV6-1 and TRBJ2-7; 9 bases line up with TRBD1. After removal of 6 bases from V and 5 bases from J, the junction contained 11 bases not matched to a gene. The CDR3 consists of 15 residues. CDR1 and CDR2 from the germline V gene are MNHNS and SASEGT.

This clonotype showed up just a few times. The rearrangement links TRBV5-1 to TRBJ2-2; tentatively, D is TRBD2 (6 bases). V gave up 5 bases and J gave up 2 bases, with 16 bases separating them. CDR3 length equals 16 residues. Germline V gene sequence: CDR1 SGHRS, CDR2 YFSETQ. The chain's CDR3 is CASSSYGSANTGELFF. As DNA, the CDR3 is TGCGCCAGCAGTTCGTACGGGAGCGCAAACACCGGGGAGCTGTTTTTT. Drawing the rest from reference TRBV5-1 and TRBJ2-2, the complete variable domain is KAGVTQTPRYLIKTRGQQVTLSCSPISGHRSVSWYQQTPGQGLQFLFEYFSETQRNKGNFPGRFSGRQFSNSRSEMNVSTLELGDSALYLCASSSYGSANTGELFFGEGSRLTVL.

The chain is built from TRBV7-2 and TRBJ2-1; D gene unclear. Germline CDR1 reads SGHTA; CDR2 reads FQGNSA. V gave up 6 bases and J gave up 7 bases, with 10 bases separating them. The CDR3 length is 12 residues. The CDR3 region has the DNA TGTGCCAGCAGGGTTACGAGGAATGAGCAGTTCTTC. This sequence encodes CASRVTRNEQFF.

The sample holds a few counts of this clonotype. V and J are TRBV6-2 or TRBV6-3 and TRBJ2-5; 14 bases agree with TRBD2. This CDR3 spans 17 amino acids. With 5 bases clipped from V and 2 bases from J, the junction kept 7 bases outside the gene matches. Germline CDR1 reads MNHEY; CDR2 reads SVGEGT. CDR3 nucleotide sequence: TGTGCCAGCAGTCCCCTGACTAGCGGGAGGGGGCAAGAGACCCAGTACTTC. Translating gives CASSPLTSGRGQETQYF.

This chain connects TRBV24-1 to TRBJ2-4; D is possibly TRBD2 (5 bases). The V end lost 5 bases, the J end lost 8 bases, and 9 bases lay between the germline ends. CDR1 and CDR2 (germline): KGHDR, SFDVKD. The CDR3 consists of 12 residues. Here the CDR3 DNA reads TGTGCCACCAGTGTCCTGGGAGACATTCAGTACTTC. Its translation: CATSVLGDIQYF.

The gene calls are TRBV30 and TRBJ2-2; perhaps TRBD1 as D (5 bases). The germline CDR1 and CDR2 sequences are GTSNPN and SVGIG (reference sequence). V was clipped by 5 bases and J by 3 bases, with 7 bases between them. CDR3 size: 12 residues. The DNA of the CDR3 is TGTGCCTGGGCAGGGTACACCGGGGAGCTGTTTTTT. Its translation is CAWAGYTGELFF. Full variable domain (remainder filled in from reference TRBV30 and TRBJ2-2): SQTIHQWPATLVQPVGSPLSLECTVEGTSNPNLYWYRQAAGRGLQLLFYSVGIGQISSEVPQNLSASRPQDRQFILSSKKLLLSDSGFYLCAWAGYTGELFFGEGSRLTVL.

In this sample, this clonotype turned up a few times. The chain uses TRBV7-2 and TRBJ2-4, with 10 bases fitting TRBD2. CDR1 and CDR2 from the germline V gene are SGHTA and FQGNSA. The V and J ends lost 1 base and 4 bases, in that order; junction bases with no gene match: 10. The CDR3 runs 18 residues. CDR3 nucleotides: TGTGCCAGCAGCTTAGTGTTCTCGGCTAGCGGGAGTAAAAACATTCAGTACTTC. Its protein is CASSLVFSASGSKNIQYF.

As to this clonotype: Sequence at one end of the junction differs from germline and may be a read error. V gene TRBV5-8 combines with J gene TRBJ2-1; 8 nucleotides agree with TRBD2. Germline CDR1 SGHTS, CDR2 YDEGEE. CDR3 length: 14 residues. The CDR3 sequence: CANSSGLVYNEQFF. CDR3 bases: TGTGCCAACAGCTCGGGACTAGTTTACAATGAGCAGTTCTTC.

This clonotype occurred many times. V and J are TRBV2 and TRBJ1-5, with D perhaps TRBD1 (6 bases). Trimming pared 2 bases from V and 4 bases from J, leaving 9 bases between. CDR3 length equals 14 residues. CDR1 and CDR2 from the germline V gene are SNHLY and FYNNEI. The CDR3 bases are TGTGCCAGCAGTGAAACACAGGGTAATCAGCCCCAGCATTTT. Translation gives CASSETQGNQPQHF.

This CDR3 reads CASSQLVDSYNEQFF. In nucleotides, the CDR3 is TGTGCCAGCAGTCAATTAGTCGACTCCTACAATGAGCAGTTCTTC. This chain connects TRBV27 to TRBJ2-1; D not resolved. V was pared by 5 bases and J by 0 bases, with 11 bases between. The CDR3 is 15 amino acids. The germline V gene has CDR1 MNHEY and CDR2 SMNVEV (reference sequence).

This clonotype was found many times. The rearrangement uses TRBV29-1 and TRBJ2-3, with D possibly TRBD2 on 6 matching bases. The V gene's germline CDR1 is SQVTM and CDR2 ANQGSEA. The CDR3 loop spans 14 amino acids. V shed 7 bases and J shed 2 bases, with 16 bases lying between them. The CDR3: CSATGLIDTDTQYF. The CDR3 DNA sequence: TGCAGCGCCACGGGACTTATTGACACAGATACGCAGTATTTT.

This clonotype has a count of ten or more. This rearrangement joins TRBV30 to TRBJ2-1, with 7 bases aligning to TRBD2. The germline V gene encodes CDR1 GTSNPN and CDR2 SVGIG (reference sequence). With V trimmed by 3 bases and J by 4 bases, 6 bases remained unmatched. This CDR3 comprises 14 residues. The CDR3, as DNA: TGTGCCTGGAGAAAAGCGGGACCATACAATGAGCAGTTCTTC. Protein product: CAWRKAGPYNEQFF. Supplemented by reference TRBV30 and TRBJ2-1, the full variable domain reads SQTIHQWPATLVQPVGSPLSLECTVEGTSNPNLYWYRQAAGRGLQLLFYSVGIGQISSEVPQNLSASRPQDRQFILSSKKLLLSDSGFYLCAWRKAGPYNEQFFGPGTRLTVL.

The table lists this clonotype with many counts. The chain employs TRBV27 and TRBJ1-1; 11 positions agree with TRBD1. Germline V gives CDR1 MNHEY, CDR2 SMNVEV (reference sequence). The V and J ends lost 7 bases and 4 bases, in that order; junction bases with no gene match: 11. There are 16 residues in the CDR3. Here the CDR3 reads CASKKIGQGAITEAFF. Here the CDR3 DNA reads TGTGCCAGCAAGAAGATCGGACAGGGGGCAATCACTGAAGCTTTCTTT.

This clonotype came up many times. The chain joins TRBV6-1 to TRBJ2-2; unclear D gene. There are 12 residues in the CDR3. The ends were cut back, 4 bases at V and 6 bases at J, with 6 bases in the middle. CDR1 and CDR2 from the germline V gene are MNHNS and SASEGT. In nucleotides, the CDR3 is TGTGCCAGCAGTGGTAGGCCCGGGGAGCTGTTTTTT. It yields the protein CASSGRPGELFF.

The chain couples TRBV10-3 to TRBJ1-2, with no clear D. The CDR3 runs 11 residues. V dropped 5 bases and J dropped 5 bases, with 6 bases sitting between them. Germline CDR1 and CDR2: ENHRY and SYGVKD. CDR3 loop: CAISIGYGYTF. The DNA for the CDR3 is TGTGCCATCAGTATAGGGTATGGCTACACCTTC.

This clonotype was observed a few times. This chain links TRBV14 with TRBJ1-6; weak D call: TRBD1 (5 bases). This CDR3 has 14 amino acids. The germline V gene encodes CDR1 SGHDN and CDR2 FVKESK. The V end was cut by 0 bases, the J end by 5 bases, with 5 bases between. The CDR3 DNA sequence: TGTGCCAGCAGCCAAGACAGGGATAATTCACCCCTCCACTTT. Translating gives CASSQDRDNSPLHF.

In its sample, this clonotype was seen a few times. This chain links TRBV24-1 with TRBJ1-1, with 8 bases that match TRBD1. CDR1 and CDR2 (germline): KGHDR, SFDVKD. The CDR3 consists of 11 residues. Losses at the gene ends were 11 bases for V and 4 bases for J; bases not matched to a gene: 2. The CDR3 protein is CAIGQGTEAFF. Written as DNA, the CDR3 is TGTGCCATCGGACAGGGCACTGAAGCTTTCTTT.

The chain combines TRBV7-9 with TRBJ1-3, with 9 bases aligning to TRBD1. The CDR3 is 22 residues long. The germline gives CDR1 SEHNR, CDR2 FQNEAQ (reference sequence). V dropped 5 bases and J dropped 0; count of bases not matched to a gene: 23. CDR3 protein: CASSPYLFSVTGTGNSGNTIYF. DNA of the CDR3: TGTGCCAGCAGCCCATACTTATTCTCGGTGACCGGGACAGGGAACTCTGGAAACACCATATATTTT.

In its sample, this clonotype was seen many times. This rearrangement joins TRBV29-1 to TRBJ1-5; tentative D call: TRBD1 (5 bases). The CDR3 contains 13 residues. Trimming removed 2 bases at V and 3 bases at J, with 8 bases between. The germline V gene encodes CDR1 SQVTM and CDR2 ANQGSEA. The CDR3 bases are TGCAGCGTTGAATCAGGGAACAATCAGCCCCAGCATTTT. Protein: CSVESGNNQPQHF.

This clonotype was seen only a few times. This chain joins TRBV10-1 and TRBJ2-2, with no clear D. Per germline, CDR1 WNHNN and CDR2 SYGVQD (reference sequence). V lost 4 bases and J 4 bases, leaving 10 bases between the germline ends. The CDR3 totals 14 residues. The CDR3 spells CASSGTPSTGELFF. DNA for the CDR3: TGCGCCAGCAGTGGGACCCCGAGCACCGGGGAGCTGTTTTTT.

The CDR3 here is CASSSNPAGGPVHNEQFF. The CDR3 nucleotides read TGTGCCAGCAGCTCAAATCCAGCGGGAGGTCCAGTCCACAATGAGCAGTTCTTC. The chain employs TRBV7-9 and TRBJ2-1; 9 positions match TRBD2. Per germline, CDR1 SEHNR and CDR2 FQNEAQ (reference sequence). The CDR3 covers 18 residues. The trim removed 4 bases at V and 5 bases at J, leaving 15 bases unmatched.

This clonotype was picked up a small number of times. The chain uses TRBV19 and TRBJ2-1; 8 bases map to TRBD2. This CDR3 spans 16 amino acids. The germline gives CDR1 LNHDA, CDR2 SQIVND (reference sequence). V was clipped by 5 bases and J by 4 bases; unmatched bases: 10. CDR3 sequence (DNA): TGTGCCAGTAGTGATAGGAGCGGGGGATTTTACAATGAGCAGTTCTTC. The encoded protein is CASSDRSGGFYNEQFF.

This clonotype has only a few counts. This rearrangement joins TRBV13 to TRBJ2-1; 7 bases are a match to TRBD1. The V and J ends lost 5 bases and 1 base, in that order; junction bases with no gene match: 8. The CDR3 is made up of 16 amino acids. Germline V lookup: CDR1 PRHDT, CDR2 FYEKMQ (reference sequence). The CDR3 loop is CASSPRQGMSYNEQFF. CDR3 DNA sequence: TGTGCCAGCAGCCCCAGACAGGGTATGTCCTACAATGAGCAGTTCTTC.

The table lists this clonotype with a few counts. V is TRBV19 and J is TRBJ1-5; D gene unclear. Germline values: CDR1 LNHDA, CDR2 SQIVND (reference sequence). The CDR3 runs 15 residues. V was shortened by 7 bases and J by 0 bases, with 13 bases between the two germline ends. CDR3 residues: CASTTTAYSNQPQHF. The CDR3 coding sequence is TGTGCCAGTACCACGACTGCTTATAGCAATCAGCCCCAGCATTTT. The entire variable domain, with the rest obtained from reference TRBV19 and TRBJ1-5, is as follows: DGGITQSPKYLFRKEGQNVTLSCEQNLNHDAMYWYRQDPGQGLRLIYYSQIVNDFQKGDIAEGYSVSREKKESFPLTVTSAQKNPTAFYLCASTTTAYSNQPQHFGDGTRLSIL.